This T cell receptor (beta chain) was obtained from a study of cytomegalovirus exposure and HLA in healthy donors. Regarding the study as a whole: Reportedly, TCR beta sequences accurately predicted HLA-A and HLA-B alleles in most subjects. CMV serostatus stood as the only immune exposure information on hand. Diagnosis of cytomegalovirus status made by the classifier reportedly showed high specificity and sensitivity.

The CDR3 sequence is 16 residues long. Trimming took 0 bases from V and 5 from J; bases not matched to a gene: 4. Germline-derived CDR1 and CDR2 are LGHNA and YSLEER. PCR involved 60 Vbeta and 13 Jbeta primers. Some clones are missing from TCRdb's copy, which holds only in-frame ones; the method was immunoSEQ multiplex PCR. The repertoire includes 24,000 or so clones, approximately 75% of them detected once, and about 4.5% sits in the top ten. On this clone itself: As yet, its antigen is unknown.

The chain couples TRBV4-3 to TRBJ2-3; 11 nucleotides agree with TRBD2. Sequencing used PBMCs. This clonotype was obtained from a male donor in good health and CMV-seronegative. CDR3 in amino acids: CASSQELAGGVDTQYF. DNA of the CDR3: TGCGCCAGCAGCCAAGAGCTAGCGGGGGGTGTAGATACGCAGTATTTT.